The TCR beta chain under discussion was sequenced for a study of cytomegalovirus exposure and HLA in healthy donors. Whole-study results and caveats: In vitro confirmation showed a few CMV-associated chains to be CMV antigen specific. The authors listed 164 TCR beta chains as cytomegalovirus-associated.

Both 60 Vbeta primers and 13 Jbeta primers went into the PCR. The protocol was immunoSEQ multiplex PCR, while the TCRdb copy is restricted to in-frame clones and leaves out a portion. Among more than 95,000 clones listed, roughly four fifths were seen once. The CDR3 runs to 14 residues. Germline CDR1 reads SGHTA; CDR2 reads FQGNSA. Trimming shortened V by 5 bases and J by 5 bases, and 12 bases separated the two germline ends. Comment on this clone: No antigen is known for it.

Sequencing was performed on PBMCs. V usage is TRBV7-2 and J usage is TRBJ1-4; D call uncertain. The clonotype was recovered from a man between 35 and 55 years old in good health and CMV-seronegative. DNA for the CDR3: TGTGCCAGCAGCGAGGGCGGGTTAAATGAAAAACTGTTTTTT. Amino acid sequence: CASSEGGLNEKLFF. The entire variable domain, with the rest obtained from reference TRBV7-2 and TRBJ1-4, is as follows: GAGVSQSPSNKVTEKGKDVELRCDPISGHTALYWYRQSLGQGLEFLIYFQGNSAPDKSGLPSDRFSAERTGGSVSTLTIQRTQQEDSAVYLCASSEGGLNEKLFFGSGTQLSVL.